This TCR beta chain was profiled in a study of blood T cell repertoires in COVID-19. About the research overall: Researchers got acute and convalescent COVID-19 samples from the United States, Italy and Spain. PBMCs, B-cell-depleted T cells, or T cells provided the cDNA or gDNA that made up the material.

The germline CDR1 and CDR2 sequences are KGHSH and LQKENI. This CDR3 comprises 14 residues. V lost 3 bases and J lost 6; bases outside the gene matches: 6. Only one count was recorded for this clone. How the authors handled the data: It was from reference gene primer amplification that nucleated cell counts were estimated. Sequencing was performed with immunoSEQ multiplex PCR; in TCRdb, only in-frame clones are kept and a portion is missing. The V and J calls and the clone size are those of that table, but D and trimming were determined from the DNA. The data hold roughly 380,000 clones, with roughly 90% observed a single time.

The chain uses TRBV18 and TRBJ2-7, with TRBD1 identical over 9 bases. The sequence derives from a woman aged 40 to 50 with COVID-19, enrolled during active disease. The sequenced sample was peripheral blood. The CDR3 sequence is CASSPPDRGGEQYF. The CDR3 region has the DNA TGTGCCAGCTCACCCCCGGACAGGGGAGGCGAGCAGTACTTC.